A selection of T cell receptor beta chains follows, all from one sample in a study of blood T cell repertoires in COVID-19. The repertoire was sequenced with immunoSEQ multiplex PCR; TCRdb's copy has only in-frame clones and lacks some. The sample carries roughly 100,000 clones, 70% to 90% recorded once. The sequencing input was peripheral blood. The origin of the receptors is a man aged 35-49 years with active or convalescent COVID-19. Each CDR3 is given with its conserved first and last residue.

TRBJ1-3,TRBV9,CASSVEHSSGNTIYF
TRBJ2-3,TRBV20-1,CSASPSGGLGTHRATQYF
TRBJ2-1,TRBV5-1,CASSSLTSGGDNEQFF
TRBJ1-5,TRBV23-1,CASSRAGSQPQHF
TRBJ2-3,TRBV6-5,CASSYRGISTDTQYF
TRBJ2-7,TRBV4-3,CASSQDWAETYEQYF
TRBJ1-4,TRBV4-1,CASSQGSQIREKLFF
TRBJ1-2,TRBV6-1,CASSDRTGDGYTF
TRBJ2-5,TRBV19,CASSLGPQETQYF
TRBJ2-1,TRBV30,CAWTDRVGQFF
TRBJ1-1,TRBV11-1,CASSPRPDTEAFF
TRBJ1-2,TRBV12-5,CASGLVLGDSNYGYTF
TRBJ2-7,TRBV7-2,CASRRRGQGPYEQYF
TRBJ1-5,TRBV27,CASSFRDQPQHF
TRBJ1-6,TRBV2,CASNDLATSPLHF
TRBJ1-3,TRBV3-1/TRBV3-2,CASSPDRGSGNTIYF
TRBJ1-5,TRBV2,CASTGGQDFNQPQHF
TRBJ1-6,TRBV3-1/TRBV3-2,CASSQGHGDSPLHF
TRBJ1-5,TRBV6-1,CASKTGKDQPQHF
TRBJ2-3,TRBV6-5,CASRSGVGTDTQYF
TRBJ2-6,TRBV5-1,CASSPRAGAGANVLTF
TRBJ2-3,TRBV30,CAWSKGTSGGEDTQYF
TRBJ2-7,TRBV7-8,CASSLGLAGLYEQYF
TRBJ2-7,TRBV30,CAWSGSAGGRGEQYF
TRBJ2-2,TRBV18,CASSPQTRTTTNTGELFF
TRBJ1-1,TRBV11-2,CASSGNRGQGAIFVEAFF
TRBJ1-1,TRBV10-3,CAISGASDTEAFF
TRBJ1-2,TRBV6-5,CASSLLTGLGYGYTF
TRBJ1-4,TRBV6-6,CASRFTGTGFEKLFF
TRBJ1-5,TRBV6-6,CASAPGIGNQPQHF
TRBJ2-3,TRBV6-5,CATGTEGTDTQYF
TRBJ2-3,TRBV27,CASRGEADTQYF
TRBJ2-1,TRBV24-1,CATSDASGGPPGRDEQFF
TRBJ2-3,TRBV14,CASSQFRDTLLYF
TRBJ2-7,TRBV20-1,CSASWGGQGASYEQYF